The 18 T cell receptor beta chains below come from one sample, sequenced in a study of blood T cells in healthy people across ages. The use of a sample-barcoded 5' primer and a J-beta primer mix characterized a second PCR of roughly 7 to 12 cycles. TCRdb processed the 5' RACE reads anew with MiXCR; each CDR3 protein has one entry. Of some 860,000 distinct CDR3 sequences in the sample, approximately 60% were seen once. The sample was blood. The receptors were sampled from a man aged 35 to 55 in good health.

The chain employs TRBV2 and TRBJ2-1; 14 bases match TRBD2. CDR1 is SNHLY, CDR2 FYNNEI, per germline. This CDR3 contains 13 residues. V gave up 9 bases and J gave up 9 bases; unmatched junction bases: 4. CDR3 nucleotides: TGTGCCAGGGGGACTAGCGGGAGTATTGAGCAGTTCTTC. Amino acids: CARGTSGSIEQFF.

This clonotype occurred a few times. V usage is TRBV7-3 and J usage is TRBJ2-7; no clear D gene. The CDR3 has 16 amino acids. Germline V lookup: CDR1 SGHTA, CDR2 FQGTGA. V lost 2 bases, J lost 0 bases, and 14 bases lay in between. This CDR3 is CASSLGEQRSSYEQYF. Here the CDR3 DNA reads TGTGCCAGCAGCTTAGGGGAACAGAGGAGCTCCTACGAGCAGTACTTC.

This chain joins TRBV11-2 and TRBJ2-1; 13 bases line up with TRBD2. Germline loops: CDR1 SGHAT, CDR2 FQNNGV. This CDR3 has 22 residues. Trimming at V came to 4 bases and at J to 6 bases, leaving 24 bases not matched to a gene. The CDR3 reads CASSSYRGFDSLTSGRINEQFF. The CDR3 nucleotides read TGTGCCAGCAGCTCGTATCGGGGTTTTGACAGTCTGACTAGCGGGAGGATCAATGAGCAGTTCTTC.

The V gene is TRBV12-3 or TRBV12-4, the J gene TRBJ2-2; TRBD2 is a possible D gene (5 bases). Trimming took off 3 bases at V and 0 bases at J, with 11 bases between the two ends. The CDR3 is 16 residues long. The CDR3 region has the DNA TGTGCCAGCAGTTTCGGGGTCAGTTCGAACACCGGGGAGCTGTTTTTT. Translated: CASSFGVSSNTGELFF.

This rearrangement joins TRBV7-2 to TRBJ1-1; a weak D match, TRBD1 (5 bases). This CDR3 region has 15 residues. CDR1 SGHTA and CDR2 FQGNSA come from the germline V gene. V was pared by 5 bases and J by 6 bases, with 19 bases between. The CDR3 here is CASSPVSRGSAEAFF. The CDR3 DNA reads TGTGCCAGCAGCCCTGTTTCAAGGGGTAGCGCTGAAGCTTTCTTT.

V usage is TRBV5-1 and J usage is TRBJ2-1, with TRBD2 matching over 8 bases. Per germline, CDR1 SGHRS and CDR2 YFSETQ. Trimming removed 1 base from V and 7 bases from J; junction bases left unmatched: 4. The CDR3 consists of 14 residues. The CDR3: CASSLSGTSNEQFF. In nucleotides, the CDR3 is TGCGCCAGCAGCTTGTCCGGGACTAGTAATGAGCAGTTCTTC.

On this clonotype: This may be a read error: a much more frequent sequence differs by one nucleotide. V gene TRBV7-2 combines with J gene TRBJ2-7; TRBD2 matches at 7 bases. Germline-derived CDR1 and CDR2 are SGHTA and FQGNSA. The CDR3 sequence is 14 residues long. CDR3 nucleotide sequence: TGTGCCAGCAGCTTTGGCGGGAGCGTTTACGAGCGGTACTTC. Its translation: CASSFGGSVYERYF.

J is TRBJ2-4 and V is TRBV11-3; maybe TRBD1 (6 bases). The J call is doubtful: the DNA matches TRBJ2-7 better. The V gene's germline CDR1 is SGHNT and CDR2 YENEEA. The CDR3 totals 13 residues. In DNA, the CDR3 is TGTGCCAGCAGCTCATTCCACAGGGACGAGCAGTACTTC. This gives the protein CASSSFHRDEQYF.

This rearrangement joins TRBV12-3 or TRBV12-4 to TRBJ1-6, with D perhaps matching TRBD1 (5 bases). Trimming removed 5 bases from V and 11 bases from J, with 13 bases in between. The CDR3 loop spans 13 amino acids. The CDR3 sequence: CASSVGGRAPLHF. The CDR3 DNA reads as TGTGCCAGCAGTGTCGGGGGTAGGGCACCCCTCCACTTT.

The chain recombines TRBV2 with TRBJ1-2, with D hard to call. The CDR3 covers 13 residues. The germline V and J ends were trimmed by 7 bases and 7 bases, with 16 bases remaining between them. Germline V gene lookup returns CDR1 SNHLY and CDR2 FYNNEI. CDR3: CASMVGRESGYTF. The CDR3, as DNA: TGTGCCAGCATGGTCGGCCGGGAAAGTGGCTACACCTTC.

V is TRBV4-3 and J is TRBJ2-1; 12 bases line up with TRBD2. With 0 bases clipped from V and 6 bases from J, the junction kept 6 bases outside the gene matches. Per germline, CDR1 LGHNA and CDR2 YSLEER. This CDR3 is 17 amino acids long. In DNA form, the CDR3 reads TGCGCCAGCAGCCAAGACCCCGGACTAGCGGGATCCAATGAGCAGTTCTTC. Translation: CASSQDPGLAGSNEQFF.

The chain combines TRBV29-1 with TRBJ1-2; D gene unclear. Between the trimmed V and J ends, which lost 7 bases and 1 base, there was a span of 10 bases. Germline V lookup: CDR1 SQVTM, CDR2 ANQGSEA. The CDR3 spans 12 residues. The chain's CDR3 is CSEGTYNYGYTF. DNA of the CDR3: TGCAGCGAGGGCACCTATAACTATGGCTACACCTTC.

The V gene is TRBV27, the J gene TRBJ1-5; 8 bases match TRBD1. From germline, CDR1 is MNHEY and CDR2 SMNVEV (reference sequence). J was trimmed by 6 bases and V by 9 bases; bases with no gene match: 7. The CDR3 is made up of 13 amino acids. For the CDR3, the DNA is TGTGCCAGTACGACAGGGGTGGGTCAGCCCCAGCATTTT. Translation gives CASTTGVGQPQHF.

The CDR3 bases are TGTGCCAGCAGCTTAGGGCCCGGGACAGGGGATAGCAATCAGCCCCAGCATTTT. Protein: CASSLGPGTGDSNQPQHF. This chain connects TRBV7-6 to TRBJ1-5; 10 nucleotides align to TRBD1. The germline V gene has CDR1 SGHVS and CDR2 FNYEAQ. V gave up 1 base and J gave up 0 bases; unmatched junction bases: 6. The CDR3 is made up of 18 amino acids.

Of note for this clonotype: A read error may produce the germline difference seen at one junction end. V gene TRBV6-2 or TRBV6-3 combines with J gene TRBJ2-2; a possible D gene is TRBD2 (6 bases). From germline, CDR1 is MNHEY and CDR2 SVGEGT. The CDR3 contains 16 residues. CDR3 sequence (DNA): TGTGCCAGCAGTTCCTCAGAGCAAAAGAACACCGGGGGGCTGTTTTTT. Translating it yields CASSSSEQKNTGGLFF.

Notes on this clonotype: At one end, the junction sequence differs from germline, possibly due to a read error. V gene TRBV4-3 combines with J gene TRBJ2-7, with 7 bases fitting TRBD1. From germline, CDR1 is LGHNA and CDR2 YSLEER. The CDR3 spans 14 residues. CDR3 in amino acids: CAGSQGVRRYEQYF. The CDR3 DNA sequence: TGCGCCGGCAGCCAGGGGGTCCGTCGGTACGAGCAGTACTTC.

This chain links TRBV6-5 with TRBJ2-2; TRBD2 matches 7 bases. With V trimmed by 2 bases and J by 5 bases, 5 bases remained unmatched. The germline V gene encodes CDR1 MNHEY and CDR2 SVGAGI. The length of the CDR3 is 15 residues. The CDR3 loop is CASSYPGRSTGELFF. The CDR3 nucleotides read TGTGCCAGCAGTTACCCCGGGAGGTCGACCGGGGAGCTGTTTTTT.

The rearrangement links TRBV20-1 to TRBJ2-3, with D hard to call. The CDR3 has 14 residues. V lost 5 bases and J 6 bases, leaving 18 bases between the germline ends. CDR1 and CDR2 from the germline V gene are DFQATT and SNEGSKA (reference sequence). The CDR3 reads CSALCLAFGDTQYF. CDR3 nucleotide sequence: TGCAGTGCTTTATGCCTGGCATTTGGTGATACGCAGTATTTT.